These 32 T cell receptor beta chains originate from one sample sequenced in a study of OX40 agonist ivuxolimab in advanced cancers. Measured with immunoSEQ multiplex PCR; TCRdb has only the in-frame clones, and not every one. Here the sample spans about 77,000 clones, roughly 80% being singletons. This material consisted of CD4+ or CD8+ T cells sorted from blood, taken in a trial of the OX40 agonist ivuxolimab. The receptors were sampled from an adult with an advanced solid tumor such as melanoma, head and neck, liver or kidney cancer.

The chain links TRBV30 to TRBJ2-5; no definite D call. With the DNA end fitting TRBJ2-7 better, the J assignment may be wrong. CDR1 and CDR2 from the germline V gene are GTSNPN and SVGIG (reference sequence). The CDR3 runs 14 residues. In nucleotides, the CDR3 is TGTGCCTGGAGTGTGGGTGGTAGCTCCTACGAGCAGTACTTC. Translating it yields CAWSVGGSSYEQYF.

The chain recombines TRBV4-2 with TRBJ1-5; possible D gene TRBD1, 5 bases. The CDR3 is 17 residues long. The V gene's germline CDR1 is LGHNA and CDR2 YNFKEQ. V shed 0 bases and J shed 0 bases, with 12 bases lying between them. CDR3: CASSQEGWGNSNQPQHF. CDR3 nucleotide sequence: TGTGCCAGCAGCCAAGAGGGCTGGGGCAATAGCAATCAGCCCCAGCATTTT.

In the case of this clone: Distinct nucleotide sequences in the sample also encode this CDR3. The rearrangement joins TRBV11-2 to TRBJ1-1; possibly TRBD1 for D (5 bases). This CDR3 has 14 amino acids. V dropped 7 bases and J dropped 1 base, with 13 bases sitting between them. Germline V gives CDR1 SGHAT, CDR2 FQNNGV. CDR3 region: CASTPGRANTEAFF. The CDR3 nucleotides read TGTGCCAGCACCCCAGGGCGAGCGAACACTGAAGCTTTCTTT. The full variable domain, with the rest looked up from reference TRBV11-2 and TRBJ1-1, is EAGVAQSPRYKIIEKRQSVAFWCNPISGHATLYWYQQILGQGPKLLIQFQNNGVVDDSQLPKDRFSAERLKGVDSTLKIQPAKLEDSAVYLCASTPGRANTEAFFGQGTRLTVV.

Concerning this clone: Germline and junction disagree at one end, which may indicate a read error. The chain has TRBV18 and TRBJ2-7; TRBD1 aligns across 12 bases. CDR1 is KGHSH and CDR2 is LQKENI in the germline V gene. CDR3 length: 12 residues. The CDR3 loop reads CASSPGTGGSNF. In DNA form, the CDR3 reads TGTGCCAGCTCACCAGGGACAGGGGGCTCCAACTTC.

V gene TRBV6-5 combines with J gene TRBJ1-2; 7 bases line up with TRBD1. V trimming: 5 bases; J trimming: 6 bases; junction bases outside the gene matches: 6. CDR3 length: 13 residues. Per germline, CDR1 MNHEY and CDR2 SVGAGI. The CDR3 here is CASSEVTGDGYTF. The CDR3 nucleotides are TGTGCCAGCAGTGAAGTAACAGGGGATGGCTACACCTTC.

The chain employs TRBV5-1 and TRBJ2-7, with TRBD1 as a possible D gene (5 bases). The ends were cut back, 3 bases at V and 2 bases at J, with 12 bases in the middle. Germline CDR1 reads SGHRS; CDR2 reads YFSETQ. The CDR3 contains 14 residues. Here the CDR3 DNA reads TGCGCCAGCAGCTCAGGGCAGGCCGCCTACGAGCAGTACTTC. Translating it yields CASSSGQAAYEQYF.

The chain has TRBV5-1 and TRBJ2-7, with 7 bases aligning to TRBD1. Looked up from germline, CDR1 is SGHRS and CDR2 is YFSETQ. V lost 3 bases, J lost 6 bases, and 9 bases stayed unmatched. The CDR3 is made up of 14 amino acids. The CDR3 is CASSWGTESGEQYF. The CDR3 nucleotides are TGCGCCAGCAGCTGGGGGACAGAATCGGGCGAGCAGTACTTC. Variable domain in full (rest from reference TRBV5-1 and TRBJ2-7): KAGVTQTPRYLIKTRGQQVTLSCSPISGHRSVSWYQQTPGQGLQFLFEYFSETQRNKGNFPGRFSGRQFSNSRSEMNVSTLELGDSALYLCASSWGTESGEQYFGPGTRLTVT.

J is TRBJ2-5 and V is TRBV7-9; the D gene is possibly TRBD1 (6 bases). Germline CDR1 is SEHNR and CDR2 is FQNEAQ (reference sequence). Trimming removed 8 bases at V and 5 bases at J, with 6 bases between. The CDR3 contains 10 residues. This CDR3 is CASDRETQYF. The CDR3 DNA reads as TGTGCCAGCGACAGGGAGACCCAGTACTTC.

This clone was seen a handful of times. The same CDR3 arises from other DNA sequences in this sample as well. This chain links TRBV2 with TRBJ1-5; D gene unclear. Trimming took 1 base from V and 6 from J, leaving 4 bases between them. CDR1 and CDR2 from the germline V gene are SNHLY and FYNNEI. This CDR3 has 12 residues. CDR3 sequence: CASSEGVQPQHF. In DNA form, the CDR3 reads TGTGCCAGCAGTGAAGGGGTTCAGCCCCAGCATTTT.

The chain couples TRBV5-4 to TRBJ1-3; D gene uncertain. CDR3 size: 14 residues. The germline CDR1 and CDR2 sequences are SGHNT and YYREEE (reference sequence). The ends were cut back, 0 bases at V and 4 bases at J, with 8 bases in the middle. CDR3 sequence: CASSLGTIGNTIYF. DNA for the CDR3: TGTGCCAGCAGCTTGGGCACCATCGGAAACACCATATATTTT.

This clone was detected once. J is TRBJ2-7 and V is TRBV5-1, with D possibly matching TRBD2 (6 bases). V was shortened by 4 bases and J by 4 bases, with 21 bases between the two germline ends. Germline assignment: CDR1 SGHRS and CDR2 YFSETQ. The CDR3 sequence is 16 residues long. The CDR3 nucleotides are TGCGCCAGCAGCGGGCCCTCGGGACTCGAGACTTACGAGCAGTACTTC. Translation gives CASSGPSGLETYEQYF.

This chain links TRBV30 with TRBJ2-3; tentatively, D is TRBD2 (6 bases). Germline V gives CDR1 GTSNPN, CDR2 SVGIG (reference sequence). With 2 bases removed from V and 5 bases from J, the gap between germline ends came to 20 bases. This CDR3 comprises 16 residues. The CDR3 loop is CAWSPDVGGDGDTQYF. For the CDR3, the DNA is TGTGCCTGGAGTCCGGACGTGGGGGGAGATGGAGATACGCAGTATTTT.

Only a few counts were recorded for this clone. The rearrangement links TRBV7-8 to TRBJ1-2, with 7 bases lining up with TRBD1. Germline lookup yields CDR1 SGHVS and CDR2 FQNEAQ. The junction had 5 bases not matched to a gene; V was cut back by 4 bases and J by 0 bases. The CDR3 is 15 residues long. The CDR3 DNA is TGTGCCAGCAGCTACGGGACAGCTTCTAACTATGGCTACACCTTC. It is translated as CASSYGTASNYGYTF.

The V call is TRBV28, the J call TRBJ1-2; D remains unclear. The CDR3 spans 12 residues. With 3 bases removed from V and 8 bases from J, the gap between germline ends came to 10 bases. Per germline, CDR1 MDHEN and CDR2 SYDVKM. For the CDR3, the DNA is TGTGCCAGCAGTTTGTCACAGACAGGCTACACCTTC. As protein: CASSLSQTGYTF.

CDR3 amino acids: CASSQVPGQTNTEAFF. The CDR3 region has the DNA TGTGCCAGCAGCCAAGTCCCGGGACAGACGAACACTGAAGCTTTCTTT. The chain employs TRBV4-2 and TRBJ1-1; 7 nucleotides align to TRBD1. With V trimmed by 1 base and J by 1 base, 6 bases remained unmatched. The CDR3 sequence is 16 residues long. Germline assignment: CDR1 LGHNA and CDR2 YNFKEQ.

The chain uses TRBV10-3 and TRBJ2-2; 13 bases map to TRBD2. CDR3 length equals 17 residues. V trimming: 3 bases; J trimming: 1 base; junction bases outside the gene matches: 2. Germline lookup yields CDR1 ENHRY and CDR2 SYGVKD. For the CDR3, the DNA is TGTGCCATCAGTGAATGGACTAGCGGGGGGAACACCGGGGAGCTGTTTTTT. Translation gives CAISEWTSGGNTGELFF.

V is TRBV25-1 and J is TRBJ2-7, with 9 bases identical to TRBD2. The CDR3 length is 15 residues. CDR1 is MGHDK and CDR2 is SYGVNS in the germline V gene. The trim removed 6 bases at V and 5 bases at J, leaving 11 bases unmatched. The CDR3 DNA reads TGTGCCAGCAGCGACTTAGCGGGGGTATTCGACGAGCAGTACTTC. The encoded protein is CASSDLAGVFDEQYF.

This clone was counted a single time. The V gene is TRBV10-2, the J gene TRBJ2-3; D perhaps matches TRBD2 (5 bases). CDR1 and CDR2 (germline): WSHSY, SAAADI. V lost 8 bases to trimming and J lost 3 bases, with 15 bases between them. This CDR3 is built from 14 residues. This chain's CDR3 is CASGLGSITDTQYF. CDR3 sequence (DNA): TGCGCCAGCGGACTCGGCTCGATTACAGATACGCAGTATTTT.

The CDR3 loop reads CASSLSVTGLNQPQHF. The CDR3 DNA sequence: TGTGCCAGCAGCTTATCAGTCACAGGGCTCAATCAGCCCCAGCATTTT. The J gene is TRBJ1-5, the V gene TRBV7-2; tentative D call: TRBD1 (6 bases). The germline gives CDR1 SGHTA, CDR2 FQGNSA. Trimming removed 2 bases at V and 3 bases at J, with 14 bases between. CDR3 length equals 16 residues.

V is TRBV6-5 and J is TRBJ2-5, with D possibly TRBD2 on 6 matching bases. Trimming left V 5 bases short and J 13 bases short, with 17 bases between. This CDR3 spans 12 amino acids. Per the germline V gene, CDR1 is MNHEY and CDR2 is SVGAGI. DNA for the CDR3: TGTGCCAGCAGTCCCCGCCGGGACTTTTGGTACTTC. Protein: CASSPRRDFWYF.

This clone was counted once. The DNA of the CDR3 is TGTGCCAGCGGGGGCTCTGGGGCCAACGTCCTGACTTTC. It codes for CASGGSGANVLTF. The J gene is TRBJ2-6, the V gene TRBV2, with D perhaps being TRBD1 or TRBD2 (5 bases each). Germline assignment: CDR1 SNHLY and CDR2 FYNNEI. The ends were cut back, 8 bases at V and 0 bases at J, with 5 bases in the middle. The CDR3 is 13 amino acids.

The chain has TRBV7-2 and TRBJ1-2; 9 nucleotides agree with TRBD1. The CDR3 totals 15 residues. Germline V gives CDR1 SGHTA, CDR2 FQGNSA. Trimming took 5 bases from V and 6 from J; bases not matched to a gene: 10. The CDR3 is CASSDNRGRLDGYTF. CDR3 bases: TGTGCCAGCAGCGACAACAGGGGGCGACTCGATGGCTACACCTTC.

The chain carries TRBV7-9 and TRBJ1-2, with TRBD1 identical over 8 bases. Germline V gene data show CDR1 as SEHNR and CDR2 as FQNEAQ (reference sequence). This CDR3 has 14 amino acids. Trimming at V came to 1 base and at J to 4 bases, leaving 2 bases not matched to a gene. The CDR3, as DNA: TGTGCCAGCAGCTTAGTGACAGGGGCCTATGGCTACACCTTC. Translating it yields CASSLVTGAYGYTF.

Note on this clone: The junction shows a germline mismatch at one end, possibly a read error. The sample contains more than one DNA sequence encoding this CDR3. This chain joins TRBV7-2 and TRBJ1-2; D remains ambiguous. CDR3 length: 14 residues. The germline CDR1 and CDR2 sequences are SGHTA and FQGNSA. The CDR3: CASSFSGKNYGYTF. The CDR3 bases are TGTGCCAGTAGCTTCTCGGGGAAAAACTATGGCTACACCTTC.

V is TRBV25-1 and J is TRBJ2-7; D is possibly TRBD1 (7 bases). Germline CDR1 reads MGHDK; CDR2 reads SYGVNS. This CDR3 spans 15 amino acids. Between the trimmed V and J ends, which lost 3 bases and 0 bases, there was a span of 12 bases. The CDR3 loop reads CASSEGGQFSYEQYF. The CDR3 nucleotides are TGTGCCAGCAGTGAGGGGGGACAGTTCTCCTACGAGCAGTACTTC.

This chain joins TRBV7-2 and TRBJ2-7; unclear D gene. CDR3 length: 13 residues. Trimming stripped 1 base from V and 4 bases from J, with 8 bases between. CDR1 is SGHTA and CDR2 is FQGNSA in the germline V gene. The CDR3 spells CASSLDRQYEQYF. CDR3 DNA: TGTGCCAGCAGCTTAGACAGACAATACGAGCAGTACTTC.

The chain joins TRBV5-1 to TRBJ2-1; possibly TRBD2 for D (5 bases). Trimming removed 4 bases from V and 4 bases from J, with 12 bases in between. Germline V gives CDR1 SGHRS, CDR2 YFSETQ. This CDR3 comprises 14 residues. The CDR3 sequence: CASSTTPGYNEQFF. CDR3 coding DNA: TGCGCCAGCAGCACAACTCCGGGATACAATGAGCAGTTCTTC.

This clone has only a few counts. J is TRBJ2-5 and V is TRBV6-5; D assignment may be TRBD1 or TRBD2 (5 bases each). Trimming took off 5 bases at V and 7 bases at J, with 14 bases between the two ends. Germline CDR1 reads MNHEY; CDR2 reads SVGAGI. The CDR3 runs to 13 residues. The CDR3 loop is CASSQGLARTQYF. CDR3 bases: TGTGCCAGCAGTCAGGGCCTAGCTCGGACCCAGTACTTC.

The V call is TRBV19, the J call TRBJ2-5; 10 bases fit TRBD1. The CDR3 extends over 15 amino acids. The germline V gene has CDR1 LNHDA and CDR2 SQIVND (reference sequence). V trimming: 7 bases; J trimming: 2 bases; junction bases outside the gene matches: 7. CDR3 coding DNA: TGTGCCAGTACGCGGGACAGGGGTGGGCAAGAGACCCAGTACTTC. As protein: CASTRDRGGQETQYF.

In its sample, this clone was seen once. The chain couples TRBV29-1 to TRBJ2-3; 8 positions match TRBD1. Looked up from germline, CDR1 is SQVTM and CDR2 is ANQGSEA. V shed 4 bases and J 3 bases; nucleotides not matched to a gene: 9. The CDR3 is 15 residues long. The DNA for the CDR3 is TGCAGCGTTGGAAGGGGACAGGTAAAGACAGATACGCAGTATTTT. Its protein product is CSVGRGQVKTDTQYF.

This sequence joins TRBV19 and TRBJ2-5; 7 bases map to TRBD2. Trimming removed 5 bases from V and 3 bases from J; junction bases left unmatched: 9. Germline V gene sequence: CDR1 LNHDA, CDR2 SQIVND (reference sequence). The CDR3 is 15 residues long. CDR3 region: CASSLGGRREETQYF. DNA for the CDR3: TGTGCCAGTAGTCTCGGCGGGAGAAGGGAAGAGACCCAGTACTTC.

The V and J genes are TRBV6-5 and TRBJ2-7, with D hard to call. The CDR3 spans 14 residues. In germline, CDR1 is MNHEY, CDR2 SVGAGI. V was trimmed by 6 bases and J by 0 bases, leaving 12 bases between them. CDR3 protein: CASSLGASSYEQYF. The CDR3 bases are TGTGCCAGCAGCCTCGGAGCAAGCTCCTACGAGCAGTACTTC.